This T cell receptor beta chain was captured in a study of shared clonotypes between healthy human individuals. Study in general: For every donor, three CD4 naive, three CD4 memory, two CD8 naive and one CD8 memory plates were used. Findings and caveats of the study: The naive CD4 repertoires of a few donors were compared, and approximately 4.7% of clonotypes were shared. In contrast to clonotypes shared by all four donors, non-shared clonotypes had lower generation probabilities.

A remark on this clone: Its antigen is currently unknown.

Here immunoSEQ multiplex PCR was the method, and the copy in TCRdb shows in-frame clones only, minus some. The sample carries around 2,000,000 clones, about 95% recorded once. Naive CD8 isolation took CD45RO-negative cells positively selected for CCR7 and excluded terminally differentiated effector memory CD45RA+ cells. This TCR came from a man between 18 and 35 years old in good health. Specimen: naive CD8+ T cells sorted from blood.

The CDR3 coding sequence is TGTGCCAGCAGTTACTCGAGCGGGGTATGGGACCAGTACTTC. This translates into CASSYSSGVWDQYF. The rearrangement uses TRBV6-5 and TRBJ2-5, with 7 bases lining up with TRBD2. Germline CDR1 MNHEY, CDR2 SVGAGI. CDR3 length equals 14 residues. Trimming at V came to 0 bases and at J to 10 bases, leaving 8 bases not matched to a gene.